Listed below are T cell receptor beta chains from one sample, sequenced in a study of T cell clonotyping in hematopoietic cell transplantation. Produced via immunoSEQ multiplex PCR; TCRdb's table is partial and in-frame only. The table includes some 36,000 clones, 90% to 95% detected once. The sequences come from peripheral blood mononuclear cells, collected before stem cell transplant. The receptors come from a man aged 40-50 years with chronic myeloid leukemia. Some clones in this sample may be carry-over from other donors' samples. The CDR3 runs from the conserved cysteine through the conserved F or W. A D gene is named only where the DNA matches it firmly. Expanded clones are given a class, and other clones once, few, many or no size at all.

d_call: TRBD1; clone_size: few; v_call: TRBV28; j_call: TRBJ1-5; cdr3_aa: CASSPGQSNQPQHF; cdr3_nt: TGTGCCAGCAGTCCGGGACAGAGCAATCAGCCCCAGCATTTT
d_call: -; clone_size: -; v_call: TRBV4-3; j_call: TRBJ1-1; cdr3_aa: CASSLGNGGWGTEAFF; cdr3_nt: TGCGCCAGCAGCCTCGGGAACGGGGGCTGGGGCACTGAAGCTTTCTTT
d_call: -; clone_size: -; v_call: TRBV2; j_call: TRBJ1-3; cdr3_aa: CASSETDRTTGNTIYF; cdr3_nt: TGTGCCAGCAGTGAGACCGACAGGACTACTGGAAACACCATATATTTT
d_call: TRBD1; clone_size: -; v_call: TRBV7-9; j_call: TRBJ2-3; cdr3_aa: CASSTGTGGDTQYF; cdr3_nt: TGTGCCAGCAGCACCGGGACAGGGGGCGATACGCAGTATTTT
d_call: TRBD1; clone_size: few; v_call: TRBV6-1; j_call: TRBJ1-6; cdr3_aa: CASGPTGEGSPLHF; cdr3_nt: TGTGCCAGCGGCCCTACAGGGGAAGGTTCACCCCTCCACTTT
d_call: -; clone_size: -; v_call: TRBV5-5; j_call: TRBJ2-7; cdr3_aa: CASSLQGRNEQYF; cdr3_nt: TGTGCCAGCAGCTTGCAGGGGAGGAACGAGCAGTACTTC
d_call: -; clone_size: -; v_call: TRBV5-6; j_call: TRBJ1-2; cdr3_aa: CASSTGLPNYGYTF; cdr3_nt: TGTGCCAGCAGCACAGGGCTTCCTAACTATGGCTACACCTTC
d_call: -; clone_size: -; v_call: TRBV4-2; j_call: TRBJ1-1; cdr3_aa: CASSSWTAQNTEAFF; cdr3_nt: TGTGCCAGCAGCTCCTGGACGGCCCAGAACACTGAAGCTTTCTTT
d_call: -; clone_size: -; v_call: TRBV30; j_call: TRBJ1-3; cdr3_aa: CASGNGNTIYF; cdr3_nt: TGTGCCTCGGGCAATGGAAACACCATATATTTT
d_call: -; clone_size: -; v_call: TRBV18; j_call: TRBJ1-2; cdr3_aa: CASSHRDFYGYTF; cdr3_nt: TGTGCCAGCTCTCACAGGGACTTCTATGGCTACACCTTC
d_call: -; clone_size: -; v_call: TRBV9; j_call: TRBJ1-2; cdr3_aa: CASSILGTANYGYTF; cdr3_nt: TGTGCCAGCAGCATTTTAGGTACAGCTAACTATGGCTACACCTTC
d_call: TRBD1; clone_size: -; v_call: TRBV6-6; j_call: TRBJ2-1; cdr3_aa: CASSLTGVGNEQFF; cdr3_nt: TGTGCCAGCAGCCTTACAGGGGTGGGAAATGAGCAGTTCTTC
d_call: -; clone_size: -; v_call: TRBV7-2; j_call: TRBJ1-6; cdr3_aa: CASSSPGLQNSPLHF; cdr3_nt: TGTGCCAGCAGCTCCCCGGGACTGCAGAATTCACCCCTCCACTTT
d_call: -; clone_size: -; v_call: TRBV5-4; j_call: TRBJ1-6; cdr3_aa: CASGGRGDTSPLHF; cdr3_nt: TGTGCCAGCGGTGGGAGGGGGGACACTTCACCCCTCCACTTT
d_call: TRBD1; clone_size: -; v_call: TRBV9; j_call: TRBJ1-2; cdr3_aa: CASSGQGPNYGYTF; cdr3_nt: TGTGCCAGCAGCGGACAGGGGCCCAACTATGGCTACACCTTC
d_call: TRBD1; clone_size: -; v_call: TRBV5-4; j_call: TRBJ2-7; cdr3_aa: CASSYQGAGNEQYF; cdr3_nt: TGTGCCAGCAGCTATCAGGGGGCGGGCAACGAGCAGTACTTC
d_call: -; clone_size: -; v_call: TRBV4-3; j_call: TRBJ1-6; cdr3_aa: CASSQDRENSYNSPLHF; cdr3_nt: TGCGCCAGCAGCCAAGACCGGGAGAACTCCTATAATTCACCCCTCCACTTT
d_call: TRBD1; clone_size: -; v_call: TRBV5-8; j_call: TRBJ1-1; cdr3_aa: CASNIQGYNTEAFF; cdr3_nt: TGTGCCAGCAACATACAGGGGTACAACACTGAAGCTTTCTTT
d_call: -; clone_size: -; v_call: TRBV5-1; j_call: TRBJ1-4; cdr3_aa: CASSRDRQLLNEKLFF; cdr3_nt: TGCGCCAGCAGCAGAGATCGACAGCTACTTAATGAAAAACTGTTTTTT
d_call: TRBD1; clone_size: -; v_call: TRBV7-9; j_call: TRBJ1-6; cdr3_aa: CASRTGQGSNSPLHF; cdr3_nt: TGTGCCAGCAGAACAGGACAGGGGAGCAATTCACCCCTCCACTTT
d_call: -; clone_size: -; v_call: TRBV11-3; j_call: TRBJ2-3; cdr3_aa: CASSSTASSTDTQYF; cdr3_nt: TGTGCCAGCAGCTCGACAGCGAGTAGCACAGATACGCAGTATTTT
d_call: TRBD2; clone_size: once; v_call: TRBV19; j_call: TRBJ2-2; cdr3_aa: CASSIGLAGSGELFF; cdr3_nt: TGTGCCAGTAGTATTGGACTAGCGGGGTCCGGGGAGCTGTTTTTT
d_call: -; clone_size: -; v_call: TRBV28; j_call: TRBJ2-7; cdr3_aa: CASSRQGYEQYF; cdr3_nt: TGTGCCAGCTCGCGGCAGGGTTACGAGCAGTACTTC
d_call: TRBD2; clone_size: -; v_call: TRBV30; j_call: TRBJ2-3; cdr3_aa: CAWSVGAGGFNTDTQYF; cdr3_nt: TGTGCCTGGAGTGTAGGGGCGGGGGGATTCAACACAGATACGCAGTATTTT
d_call: -; clone_size: -; v_call: TRBV19; j_call: TRBJ1-1; cdr3_aa: CASSSQGHPEAFF; cdr3_nt: TGTGCCAGTAGTTCTCAGGGGCATCCTGAAGCTTTCTTT
d_call: -; clone_size: -; v_call: TRBV5-1; j_call: TRBJ1-3; cdr3_aa: CASSLAGNSGNTIYF; cdr3_nt: TGCGCCAGCAGCTTGGCCGGCAACTCTGGAAACACCATATATTTT
d_call: -; clone_size: -; v_call: TRBV7-9; j_call: TRBJ1-2; cdr3_aa: CASSLRDFYGYTF; cdr3_nt: TGTGCCAGCAGCTTACGGGACTTCTATGGCTACACCTTC
d_call: -; clone_size: -; v_call: TRBV4-2; j_call: TRBJ2-5; cdr3_aa: CASSVQAIQETQYF; cdr3_nt: TGTGCCAGCAGCGTTCAGGCGATCCAAGAGACCCAGTACTTC